The 30 T cell receptor beta chains listed next were all sequenced from one sample in a study of beta chain features in type 1 diabetes (dated by TCRdb to about 2018). Broad study findings and their caveats: A moderate but significant shortening of TCRB CDR3 length was observed in type 1 diabetes patients in all four CD4+ subsets.

The antigens of these receptors remain unknown. Library preparation employed the immunoSEQ multiplex PCR assay. The High Capacity cDNA Reverse Transcription Kit was used to reverse transcribe all of the isolated RNA, meaning that expressed TCRB transcripts were what got sequenced. TCRdb carries this immuneACCESS record with in-frame sequences only. Its versions omit some clonotypes, under half of them owing to an unresolved V gene in the studies checked, with the rest unexplained. This sample is represented by hundreds of thousands of clones; about an eighth of them were singletons. The ten top clones hold 0.04% of the sample. The sample comprised naive CD4+ T cells from blood. Sample cell subset or site, as interpreted from the label and publication: true naive CD4+ T cells. The receptors here all came from a young man with type 1 diabetes.

The chain uses TRBV11-2 and TRBJ2-5; D ambiguous. Trimming removed 0 bases from V and 3 bases from J, with 8 bases in between. Germline V lookup: CDR1 SGHAT, CDR2 FQNNGV. The CDR3 runs to 14 residues. Here the CDR3 reads CASSLDRAKETQYF. The CDR3 nucleotides read TGTGCCAGCAGCTTAGATCGCGCTAAAGAGACCCAGTACTTC.

This chain joins TRBV28 and TRBJ1-2; no clear D gene. V dropped 3 bases and J dropped 8 bases, with 16 bases sitting between them. The germline gives CDR1 MDHEN, CDR2 SYDVKM. The CDR3 is 14 residues long. The CDR3 loop is CASSFPAGPMGYTF. The CDR3 DNA sequence: TGTGCCAGCAGTTTTCCCGCAGGTCCCATGGGCTACACCTTC.

CDR3 amino acids: CAISELEGGRGETQYF. The CDR3 DNA is TGTGCCATCAGTGAGTTAGAAGGGGGCAGAGGCGAGACCCAGTACTTC. The chain is built from TRBV10-3 and TRBJ2-5, with 7 positions matching TRBD1. The CDR3 loop spans 16 amino acids. The V and J ends lost 1 base and 5 bases, in that order; junction bases with no gene match: 10. Germline V gene lookup returns CDR1 ENHRY and CDR2 SYGVKD.

The V gene is TRBV5-1, the J gene TRBJ2-5; the D call may be TRBD1 or TRBD2 (5 bases each). The better agreement between TRBJ2-7 and the DNA end casts doubt on the J call. The germline CDR1 and CDR2 sequences are SGHRS and YFSETQ. This CDR3 spans 13 amino acids. CDR3 coding DNA: TGCGCCAGCAGCTTGGGGGACGGCTACGAGCAGTACTTC. Translated, it gives CASSLGDGYEQYF.

The rearrangement uses TRBV7-9 and TRBJ1-1; the D gene is possibly TRBD1 (5 bases). Trimming removed 5 bases from V and 2 bases from J, with 9 bases in between. The CDR3 is 13 amino acids. From germline, CDR1 is SEHNR and CDR2 FQNEAQ (reference sequence). CDR3 sequence: CASSPGQNTEAFF. Here the CDR3 DNA reads TGTGCCAGCAGCCCTGGACAAAACACTGAAGCTTTCTTT.

This clone appeared a few times. The rearrangement links TRBV19 to TRBJ1-5; no definite D call. Trimming took off 0 bases at V and 3 bases at J, with 3 bases between the two ends. CDR1 LNHDA and CDR2 SQIVND come from the germline V gene (reference sequence). This CDR3 contains 13 residues. For the CDR3, the DNA is TGTGCCAGTAGTATAGATACCAATCAGCCCCAGCATTTT. This sequence encodes CASSIDTNQPQHF.

Turning to this clone: Other DNA sequences within the sample encode an identical CDR3. V gene TRBV5-1 combines with J gene TRBJ2-5; TRBD2 aligns across 8 bases. This CDR3 comprises 13 residues. J lost 5 bases, V lost 2 bases, and 2 bases had no gene match. Per germline, CDR1 SGHRS and CDR2 YFSETQ. Here the CDR3 DNA reads TGCGCCAGCAGCTTACTAGCGGAGGAGACCCAGTACTTC. Encoded protein: CASSLLAEETQYF.

J is TRBJ1-1 and V is TRBV23-1; possibly TRBD1 for D (6 bases). TRBV23-1 has ORF status, its function being uncertain. The CDR3 is 13 residues long. With 6 bases removed from V and 4 bases from J, the gap between germline ends came to 12 bases. The DNA of the CDR3 is TGCGCCAGCAGCCCACAGGGCGGCACTGAAGCTTTCTTT. This sequence encodes CASSPQGGTEAFF.

The V gene is TRBV5-1, the J gene TRBJ2-5; D ambiguous. The germline V and J ends were trimmed by 4 bases and 1 base, with 14 bases remaining between them. This CDR3 is 15 amino acids long. Germline V gene lookup returns CDR1 SGHRS and CDR2 YFSETQ. Written as DNA, the CDR3 is TGCGCCAGCAGCGCACTATTACGGGCCCAAGAGACCCAGTACTTC. Its protein is CASSALLRAQETQYF.

This chain links TRBV5-6 with TRBJ2-3, with no clear D. Germline CDR1 SGHDT, CDR2 YYEEEE. This CDR3 is 14 amino acids long. Trimming stripped 0 bases from V and 3 bases from J, with 8 bases between. The CDR3 region has the DNA TGTGCCAGCAGCTTGGTTAGCTTAACAGATACGCAGTATTTT. Protein sequence: CASSLVSLTDTQYF.

In its sample, this clone was seen a few times. The V call is TRBV5-1, the J call TRBJ2-2; the D gene is possibly TRBD2 (5 bases). The CDR3 loop spans 16 amino acids. V lost 2 bases and J 1 base, leaving 12 bases between the germline ends. CDR1 is SGHRS and CDR2 is YFSETQ in the germline V gene. The CDR3 is CASSFHGRENTGELFF. The CDR3 DNA follows: TGCGCCAGCAGCTTCCATGGACGGGAGAACACCGGGGAGCTGTTTTTT. Supplemented by reference TRBV5-1 and TRBJ2-2, the full variable domain reads KAGVTQTPRYLIKTRGQQVTLSCSPISGHRSVSWYQQTPGQGLQFLFEYFSETQRNKGNFPGRFSGRQFSNSRSEMNVSTLELGDSALYLCASSFHGRENTGELFFGEGSRLTVL.

The V and J genes are TRBV5-1 and TRBJ2-6; 8 bases map to TRBD1. Germline loops: CDR1 SGHRS, CDR2 YFSETQ. The CDR3 sequence is 17 residues long. V gave up 4 bases and J gave up 1 base; unmatched junction bases: 7. The CDR3 nucleotides are TGCGCCAGCAGCCCGCGACAGGGGACTTCTGGGGCCAACGTCCTGACTTTC. Translating it yields CASSPRQGTSGANVLTF. Looking up the rest from reference TRBV5-1 and TRBJ2-6 gives the full variable domain: KAGVTQTPRYLIKTRGQQVTLSCSPISGHRSVSWYQQTPGQGLQFLFEYFSETQRNKGNFPGRFSGRQFSNSRSEMNVSTLELGDSALYLCASSPRQGTSGANVLTFGAGSRLTVL.

The V call is TRBV4-3, the J call TRBJ1-6, with D perhaps matching TRBD1 (5 bases). Germline CDR1 reads LGHNA; CDR2 reads YSLEER. CDR3 length: 15 amino acids. Trimming took 1 base from V and 1 from J, leaving 5 bases between them. CDR3 sequence: CASSQGGSYNSPLHF. CDR3 coding DNA: TGCGCCAGCAGCCAAGGGGGGTCCTATAATTCACCCCTCCACTTT.

This clone showed up just a few times. The chain is built from TRBV9 and TRBJ2-1; perhaps TRBD2 as D (6 bases). V was clipped by 3 bases and J by 4 bases, with 17 bases between them. Germline V gene sequence: CDR1 SGDLS, CDR2 YYNGEE. CDR3 size: 16 residues. The CDR3 spells CASSGTSPGGYNEQFF. CDR3 nucleotides: TGTGCCAGCAGCGGAACTAGCCCCGGTGGGTACAATGAGCAGTTCTTC.

The V and J genes are TRBV2 and TRBJ1-5; D might be TRBD1 (5 bases). With 2 bases removed from V and 6 bases from J, the gap between germline ends came to 17 bases. This CDR3 has 16 residues. Germline CDR1 is SNHLY and CDR2 is FYNNEI. In nucleotides, the CDR3 is TGTGCCAGCAGTGAACAGGGTGAGCCCTCAGGTCAGCCCCAGCATTTT. Translating gives CASSEQGEPSGQPQHF. Variable domain in full (rest from reference TRBV2 and TRBJ1-5): EPEVTQTPSHQVTQMGQEVILRCVPISNHLYFYWYRQILGQKVEFLVSFYNNEISEKSEIFDDQFSVERPDGSNFTLKIRSTKLEDSAMYFCASSEQGEPSGQPQHFGDGTRLSIL.

This clone was counted a few times. This chain links TRBV9 with TRBJ2-6; 7 bases line up with TRBD1. The CDR3 has 18 amino acids. Germline trimming cut 4 bases from V and 0 bases from J; bases unmatched to any gene: 10. Germline values: CDR1 SGDLS, CDR2 YYNGEE. The CDR3 region is CASSPGQESYSGANVLTF. The DNA of the CDR3 is TGTGCCAGCAGCCCAGGACAGGAGTCCTACTCTGGGGCCAACGTCCTGACTTTC.

The V gene is TRBV2, the J gene TRBJ2-5; D remains ambiguous. Germline loops: CDR1 SNHLY, CDR2 FYNNEI. The V end was cut by 6 bases, the J end by 4 bases, with 12 bases between. The CDR3 covers 13 residues. As DNA, the CDR3 is TGTGCCAGCAGGTGGCAAATAGGAGAGACCCAGTACTTC. Protein sequence: CASRWQIGETQYF.

The gene calls are TRBV27 and TRBJ2-1, with no clear D. Between the trimmed V and J ends, which lost 1 base and 8 bases, there was a span of 9 bases. The CDR3 runs 13 residues. CDR1 and CDR2 (germline): MNHEY, SMNVEV (reference sequence). CDR3 in DNA: TGTGCCAGCAGTTTATTCCGACGGGATGAGCAGTTCTTC. Protein sequence: CASSLFRRDEQFF.

V is TRBV7-8 and J is TRBJ1-5, with D possibly being TRBD1 (5 bases). Trimming stripped 2 bases from V and 0 bases from J, with 8 bases between. CDR3 length: 15 residues. Per germline, CDR1 SGHVS and CDR2 FQNEAQ. The CDR3 loop is CASSLLGVSNQPQHF. As DNA, the CDR3 is TGTGCCAGCAGCTTACTAGGGGTTAGCAATCAGCCCCAGCATTTT. The full variable domain, in which reference TRBV7-8 and TRBJ1-5 provide the parts outside the CDR3, is GAGVSQSPRYKVAKRGQDVALRCDPISGHVSLFWYQQALGQGPEFLTYFQNEAQLDKSGLPSDRFFAERPEGSVSTLKIQRTQQEDSAVYLCASSLLGVSNQPQHFGDGTRLSIL.

The chain couples TRBV4-1 to TRBJ2-1; D not certain. Trimming shortened V by 5 bases and J by 9 bases, and 17 bases separated the two germline ends. CDR3 length: 14 residues. Germline CDR1 is MGHRA and CDR2 is YSYEKL. CDR3 nucleotide sequence: TGCGCCAGCAGCAAAGTCGCCCTCGTCGGTGAGCAGTTCTTC. Translating it yields CASSKVALVGEQFF.

This chain connects TRBV25-1 to TRBJ1-6, with TRBD1 as a possible D gene (6 bases). Trimming took off 4 bases at V and 7 bases at J, with 11 bases between the two ends. CDR3 length equals 14 residues. Looked up from germline, CDR1 is MGHDK and CDR2 is SYGVNS. CDR3 residues: CASSVTTGNSPLHF. The CDR3, as DNA: TGTGCCAGCAGTGTGACAACAGGGAATTCACCCCTCCACTTT.

This clone was seen a handful of times. The V and J genes are TRBV29-1 and TRBJ2-5, with D maybe TRBD1 (6 bases). Germline V lookup: CDR1 SQVTM, CDR2 ANQGSEA. V was trimmed by 6 bases and J by 5 bases, leaving 19 bases between them. The CDR3 totals 14 residues. CDR3 in DNA: TGCAGCGTCCGGGACACGGGGCGTACGGAGACCCAGTACTTC. Its translation: CSVRDTGRTETQYF.

V and J are TRBV7-2 and TRBJ2-1; D remains ambiguous. CDR3 length: 14 residues. Deletions cut 5 bases from V and 8 bases from J, with 16 bases between. Germline V lookup: CDR1 SGHTA, CDR2 FQGNSA. DNA of the CDR3: TGTGCCAGCAGCCCCCTGCTTCGTACCGATGAGCAGTTCTTC. Protein: CASSPLLRTDEQFF.

The genes are TRBV30 and TRBJ2-5, with TRBD1 matching 8 bases. V gave up 7 bases and J gave up 2 bases; unmatched junction bases: 9. The CDR3 is 14 amino acids. Germline CDR1 reads GTSNPN; CDR2 reads SVGIG (reference sequence). DNA of the CDR3: TGTGCCTACAACAGGGGGGTAATACAAGAGACCCAGTACTTC. The encoded protein is CAYNRGVIQETQYF.

The sample holds a few counts of this clone. The V gene is TRBV30, the J gene TRBJ1-5, with D possibly matching TRBD1 (6 bases). The ends were cut back, 4 bases at V and 2 bases at J, with 18 bases in the middle. The CDR3 spans 16 residues. The germline V gene has CDR1 GTSNPN and CDR2 SVGIG (reference sequence). The CDR3 sequence is CAWIKHRAVCNQPQHF. CDR3 DNA sequence: TGTGCCTGGATAAAACACAGGGCTGTTTGCAATCAGCCCCAGCATTTT.

The V call is TRBV14, the J call TRBJ2-7; D is unclear. The ends were cut back, 1 base at V and 2 bases at J, with 12 bases in the middle. Germline V gene lookup returns CDR1 SGHDN and CDR2 FVKESK. The CDR3 spans 15 residues. CDR3 in DNA: TGTGCCAGCAGCCAAGGATTTACAGAAGCCTACGAGCAGTACTTC. Amino acids: CASSQGFTEAYEQYF.

In this sample, this clone turned up a few times. The V and J genes are TRBV30 and TRBJ1-5; weak D call: TRBD1 (5 bases). The CDR3 is 13 amino acids. Trimming shortened V by 2 bases and J by 4 bases, and 9 bases separated the two germline ends. Germline CDR1 is GTSNPN and CDR2 is SVGIG (reference sequence). CDR3 sequence: CAWSIHRNQPQHF. The DNA of the CDR3 is TGTGCCTGGAGTATACACAGGAATCAGCCCCAGCATTTT.

There are a few counts of this clone. This chain joins TRBV29-1 and TRBJ2-7; D is undetermined. V was cut by 3 bases and J by 0 bases, with 9 bases left in between. The CDR3 totals 13 residues. Germline lookup yields CDR1 SQVTM and CDR2 ANQGSEA. The CDR3 DNA sequence: TGCAGCGTTGAGTTTCCCGGCTCCTACGAGCAGTACTTC. Protein product: CSVEFPGSYEQYF.

This clone showed up just a few times. CDR3 nucleotides: TGTGCCAGCAGCTCCGGGACACTGCAGCCAGATACGCAGTATTTT. Protein product: CASSSGTLQPDTQYF. The V call is TRBV7-9, the J call TRBJ2-3, with D maybe TRBD1 (6 bases). In germline, CDR1 is SEHNR, CDR2 FQNEAQ (reference sequence). The CDR3 spans 15 residues. Trimming shortened V by 4 bases and J by 4 bases, and 15 bases separated the two germline ends.

This clone occurred a few times. This specimen includes other DNA sequences encoding the same CDR3. The chain uses TRBV7-3 and TRBJ1-1, with D possibly being TRBD1 (6 bases). This CDR3 has 13 amino acids. V was shortened by 5 bases and J by 1 base, with 8 bases between the two germline ends. Germline V gene data show CDR1 as SGHTA and CDR2 as FQGTGA. CDR3 in amino acids: CASSPQGNTEAFF. CDR3 in DNA: TGTGCCAGCAGCCCACAGGGGAACACTGAAGCTTTCTTT.